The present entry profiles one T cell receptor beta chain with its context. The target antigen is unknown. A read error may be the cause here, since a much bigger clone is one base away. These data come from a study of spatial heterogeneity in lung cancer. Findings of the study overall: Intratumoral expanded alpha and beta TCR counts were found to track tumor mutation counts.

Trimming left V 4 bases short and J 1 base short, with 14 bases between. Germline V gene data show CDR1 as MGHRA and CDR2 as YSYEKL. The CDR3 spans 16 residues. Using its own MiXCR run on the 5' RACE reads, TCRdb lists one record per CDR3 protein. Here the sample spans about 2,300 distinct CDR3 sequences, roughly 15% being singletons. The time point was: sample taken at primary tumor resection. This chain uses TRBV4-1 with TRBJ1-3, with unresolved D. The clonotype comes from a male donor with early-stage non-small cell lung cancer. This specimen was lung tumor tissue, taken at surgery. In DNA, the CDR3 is TGCGCCAGCAGCCTGGGCGGAGAGGAATCTGGAAACACCATATATTTT. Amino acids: CASSLGGEESGNTIYF.